This is a list of T cell receptor beta chains from one sample in a study of glioma-infiltrating T cells after dendritic cell vaccination. Method: immunoSEQ multiplex PCR; TCRdb's copy keeps in-frame clones and lacks some. Counted here are more than 95,000 clones, approximately 80% occurring once; the ten biggest clones make up approximately 5.5%. The specimen comprised blood, sampled after dendritic cell vaccination. The origin of the receptors is a human donor with glioblastoma. Each CDR3 is given with its conserved first and last residue. Each record gives: clone size, J gene, V gene, D gene, CDR3 protein, CDR3 DNA. A D gene is named only where the DNA matches it firmly. Not every row has a clone size; where given, it reads once, few, many or a size class.

NA,TRBJ2-1,TRBV2,NA,CASAGEAGLGGEQFF,TGTGCCAGCGCGGGTGAGGCGGGATTAGGCGGTGAGCAGTTCTTC
NA,TRBJ2-3,TRBV5-6,TRBD2,CASSLVRASGSVADTQYF,TGTGCCAGCAGCTTGGTAAGGGCTAGCGGGAGTGTTGCAGATACGCAGTATTTT
NA,TRBJ1-3,TRBV6-5,NA,CASSWTVSGNTIYF,TGTGCCAGCAGTTGGACAGTCTCTGGAAACACCATATATTTT
NA,TRBJ2-1,TRBV11-1,TRBD1,CASSPGQYNEQFF,TGTGCCAGCAGCCCGGGACAGTACAATGAGCAGTTCTTC
NA,TRBJ2-3,TRBV27,NA,CAVRLAGTDTQYF,TGTGCCGTTCGACTCGCCGGCACAGATACGCAGTATTTT
NA,TRBJ1-1,TRBV27,NA,CASSLYIGGATEAFF,TGTGCCAGCAGTTTATACATAGGAGGGGCGACTGAAGCTTTCTTT
once,TRBJ1-1,TRBV18,TRBD1,CASSPGTGGARNTEAFF,TGTGCCAGCTCGCCCGGGACAGGGGGCGCAAGAAACACTGAAGCTTTCTTT
NA,TRBJ1-4,TRBV4-2,NA,CASSQAGSTNEKLFF,TGTGCCAGCAGCCAGGCAGGGTCCACTAATGAAAAACTGTTTTTT
NA,TRBJ1-5,TRBV9,NA,CASSAGDNQPQHF,TGTGCCAGCAGCGCCGGGGACAATCAGCCCCAGCATTTT
NA,TRBJ1-1,TRBV6-5,NA,CASSAGRQNTEAFF,TGTGCCAGCAGTGCGGGACGCCAGAACACTGAAGCTTTCTTT
NA,TRBJ1-2,TRBV18,NA,CASSPRGRPAYGYTF,TGTGCCAGCTCACCAAGGGGAAGACCAGCTTATGGCTACACCTTC
once,TRBJ2-5,TRBV27,NA,CASREGNQETQYF,TGTGCCAGCAGGGAGGGAAACCAAGAGACCCAGTACTTC
few,TRBJ1-2,TRBV29-1,TRBD1,CSVVLDREAYGYTF,TGCAGCGTTGTGCTGGACAGGGAGGCCTATGGCTACACCTTC
NA,TRBJ2-7,TRBV7-9,TRBD2,CASSWEGTEQYF,TGTGCCAGCTCCTGGGAGGGAACCGAGCAGTACTTC
few,TRBJ1-1,TRBV6-1,TRBD1,CASSEPGRGPTEAFF,TGTGCCAGCAGTGAACCGGGCAGGGGGCCTACTGAAGCTTTCTTT
NA,TRBJ2-3,TRBV5-1,NA,CASSIYTDTQYF,TGCGCCAGCAGCATATACACAGATACGCAGTATTTT
few,TRBJ2-1,TRBV27,TRBD2,CASCSGSVDEQFF,TGTGCCAGCTGTAGCGGGAGTGTAGATGAGCAGTTCTTC
NA,TRBJ2-3,TRBV6-1,TRBD1,CASSRQTGEGDTQYF,TGTGCCAGCAGTCGCCAGACAGGGGAAGGAGATACGCAGTATTTT
NA,TRBJ2-2,TRBV6-6,NA,CASRYFRTTNTGELFF,TGTGCCAGCAGATATTTCCGGACAACGAACACCGGGGAGCTGTTTTTT
NA,TRBJ2-1,TRBV18,TRBD2,CASSPELYPASGIGEQFF,TGTGCCAGCTCACCGGAGCTTTACCCCGCTAGCGGGATCGGTGAGCAGTTCTTC
NA,TRBJ1-3,TRBV7-9,NA,CASSFGLSGNTIYF,TGTGCCAGCAGCTTCGGACTCTCTGGAAACACCATATATTTT
NA,TRBJ2-1,TRBV9,TRBD2,CASSVAGGSSYNEQFF,TGTGCCAGCAGCGTGGCGGGAGGGAGCTCCTACAATGAGCAGTTCTTC
NA,TRBJ2-3,TRBV28,TRBD2,CASSPGGLGLDTQYF,TGTGCCAGCAGTCCCGGGGGACTAGGTCTAGATACGCAGTATTTT
NA,TRBJ1-3,TRBV6-1,NA,CASAPEGFGNTIYF,TGTGCCAGCGCCCCAGAGGGATTTGGAAACACCATATATTTT
NA,TRBJ2-1,TRBV5-6,NA,CASSLDWRARSPEQFF,TGTGCCAGCAGCTTGGACTGGCGGGCTAGAAGCCCTGAGCAGTTCTTC
NA,TRBJ2-1,TRBV5-6,TRBD2,CASSLRTSGSFEQFF,TGTGCCAGCAGCTTGCGTACTAGCGGGAGTTTTGAGCAGTTCTTC
few,TRBJ1-4,TRBV27,NA,CASSLGFPGQGNEKLFF,TGTGCCAGCAGTTTGGGGTTTCCGGGACAAGGGAATGAAAAACTGTTTTTT
once,TRBJ2-7,TRBV10-3,TRBD1,CAAGQGASSYEQYF,TGTGCCGCCGGACAGGGGGCCTCCTCCTACGAGCAGTACTTC
NA,TRBJ1-6,TRBV30,NA,CAWRAGSSYNSPLHF,TGTGCCTGGAGGGCAGGAAGCTCCTATAATTCACCCCTCCACTTT
NA,TRBJ2-3,TRBV7-9,NA,CASSLWAGDADTQYF,TGTGCCAGCAGCCTCTGGGCCGGGGATGCAGATACGCAGTATTTT
NA,TRBJ1-1,TRBV6-5,TRBD1,CASSRGQGIGEAFF,TGTGCCAGCAGTCGGGGACAGGGGATCGGTGAAGCTTTCTTT
NA,TRBJ2-3,TRBV2,NA,CASRDRNTDTQYF,TGTGCCAGCAGGGACAGAAACACAGATACGCAGTATTTT
NA,TRBJ2-7,TRBV6-5,TRBD2,CASSYSLAGAYEQYF,TGTGCCAGCAGTTACTCCCTCGCGGGGGCCTACGAGCAGTACTTC
NA,TRBJ1-1,TRBV19,NA,CASSIVWAGDTEAFF,TGTGCCAGTAGTATAGTTTGGGCAGGGGACACTGAAGCTTTCTTT
NA,TRBJ2-2,TRBV2,TRBD2,CASTGLSVGELFF,TGTGCCAGCACGGGACTATCGGTCGGGGAGCTGTTTTTT
NA,TRBJ2-5,TRBV5-6,TRBD1,CASSLATGEFIETQYF,TGTGCCAGCAGCTTGGCGACAGGGGAGTTCATAGAGACCCAGTACTTC
NA,TRBJ2-1,TRBV30,TRBD1,CAWSQRSWDRVSNEQFF,TGTGCCTGGAGCCAGAGAAGCTGGGACAGGGTGAGCAATGAGCAGTTCTTC
NA,TRBJ1-4,TRBV19,NA,CASSGQVNEKLFF,TGTGCCAGTAGTGGACAAGTTAATGAAAAACTGTTTTTT
NA,TRBJ2-5,TRBV19,NA,CASRPQGFGETQYF,TGTGCCAGTAGACCACAGGGATTTGGAGAGACCCAGTACTTC
NA,TRBJ2-7,TRBV19,NA,CASRNTGQVHEQYF,TGTGCCAGTAGAAATACAGGACAAGTCCACGAGCAGTACTTC
NA,TRBJ2-3,TRBV18,NA,CASSPPSRNPTDTQYF,TGTGCCAGCTCACCACCGTCGCGGAACCCCACAGATACGCAGTATTTT
few,TRBJ1-2,TRBV19,NA,CASSIAGYGYTF,TGTGCCAGTAGTATAGCAGGGTATGGCTACACCTTC
NA,TRBJ1-5,TRBV28,TRBD1,CASSPSMTGPNQPQHF,TGTGCCAGCAGTCCCAGCATGACAGGGCCAAACCAGCCCCAGCATTTT
NA,TRBJ1-1,TRBV2,NA,CARTAGIVSTEAFF,TGTGCCAGAACCGCAGGGATAGTGAGTACTGAAGCTTTCTTT
NA,TRBJ2-3,TRBV6-4,TRBD2,CASKRQAGGQTDTQYF,TGTGCCAGCAAACGACAAGCGGGAGGGCAGACAGATACGCAGTATTTT
NA,TRBJ1-1,TRBV5-1,NA,CASSLEGNAEAFF,TGCGCCAGCAGCTTGGAGGGGAACGCTGAAGCTTTCTTT
NA,TRBJ1-1,TRBV4-1,TRBD1,CDSSETRTGNMNTEAFF,TGCGACAGCAGCGAGACTCGGACAGGGAATATGAACACTGAAGCTTTCTTT
NA,TRBJ1-1,TRBV4-1,NA,CASSPYYPRNTEAFF,TGCGCCAGCAGCCCGTATTACCCTAGGAACACTGAAGCTTTCTTT
NA,TRBJ2-3,TRBV11-3,TRBD2,CASSLVAGNQDTQYF,TGTGCCAGCAGCTTAGTAGCGGGAAATCAAGATACGCAGTATTTT
NA,TRBJ2-3,TRBV7-6,TRBD2,CASSPWTSGGATDTQYF,TGTGCCAGCAGCCCCTGGACTAGCGGGGGGGCCACAGATACGCAGTATTTT
NA,TRBJ2-2,TRBV6-1,TRBD2,CASSELGGGPGELFF,TGTGCCAGCAGTGAACTCGGGGGGGGCCCCGGGGAGCTGTTTTTT
NA,TRBJ2-7,TRBV6-1,TRBD1,CASKTGIYEQYF,TGTGCCAGCAAGACAGGGATCTACGAGCAGTACTTC
few,TRBJ1-1,TRBV10-3,NA,CAISWEDGGTEAFF,TGTGCCATCAGTTGGGAAGACGGGGGAACTGAAGCTTTCTTT
NA,TRBJ1-1,TRBV19,TRBD1,CASSIAGGITEAFF,TGTGCCAGTAGTATTGCAGGGGGCATCACTGAAGCTTTCTTT